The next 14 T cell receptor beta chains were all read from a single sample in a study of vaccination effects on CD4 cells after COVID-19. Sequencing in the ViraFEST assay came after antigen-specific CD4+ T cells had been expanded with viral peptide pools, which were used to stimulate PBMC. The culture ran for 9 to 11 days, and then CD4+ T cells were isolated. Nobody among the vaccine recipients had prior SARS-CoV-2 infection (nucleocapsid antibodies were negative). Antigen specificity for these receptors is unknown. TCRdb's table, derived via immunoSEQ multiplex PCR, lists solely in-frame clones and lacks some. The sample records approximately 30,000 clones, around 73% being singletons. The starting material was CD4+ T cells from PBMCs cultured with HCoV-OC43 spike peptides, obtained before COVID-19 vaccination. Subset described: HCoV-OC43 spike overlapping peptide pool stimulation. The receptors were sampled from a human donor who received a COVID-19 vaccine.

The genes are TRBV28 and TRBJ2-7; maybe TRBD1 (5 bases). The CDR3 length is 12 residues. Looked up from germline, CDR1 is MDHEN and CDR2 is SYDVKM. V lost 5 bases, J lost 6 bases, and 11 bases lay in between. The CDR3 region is CASSTLTVEQYF. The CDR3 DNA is TGTGCCAGCAGTACCCTGACAGTCGAGCAGTACTTC.

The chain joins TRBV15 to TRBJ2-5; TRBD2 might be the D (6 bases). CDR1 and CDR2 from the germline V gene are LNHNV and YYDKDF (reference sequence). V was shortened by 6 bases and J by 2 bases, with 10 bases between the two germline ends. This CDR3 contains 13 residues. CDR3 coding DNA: TGTGCCACCAGATTCAGCGGGCAAGAGACCCAGTACTTC. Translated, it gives CATRFSGQETQYF.

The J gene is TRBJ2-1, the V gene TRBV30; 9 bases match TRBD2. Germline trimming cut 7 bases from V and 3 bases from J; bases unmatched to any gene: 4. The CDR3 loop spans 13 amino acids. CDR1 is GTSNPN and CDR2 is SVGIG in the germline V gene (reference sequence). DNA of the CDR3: TGTGCCTCCTCTAGCGGGATCTACAATGAGCAGTTCTTC. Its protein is CASSSGIYNEQFF.

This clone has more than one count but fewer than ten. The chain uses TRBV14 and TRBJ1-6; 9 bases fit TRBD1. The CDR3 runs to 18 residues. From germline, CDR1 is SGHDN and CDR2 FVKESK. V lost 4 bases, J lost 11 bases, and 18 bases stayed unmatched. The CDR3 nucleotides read TGTGCCAGCAGCCTAACGGCCGGAGGGGGACAGGGAGGGACACCCCTCCACTTT. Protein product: CASSLTAGGGQGGTPLHF.

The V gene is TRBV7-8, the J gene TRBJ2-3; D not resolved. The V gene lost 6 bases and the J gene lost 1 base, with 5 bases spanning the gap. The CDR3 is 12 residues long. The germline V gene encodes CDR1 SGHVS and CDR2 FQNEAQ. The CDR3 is CASRPRTDTQYF. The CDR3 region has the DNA TGTGCCAGCAGACCACGCACAGATACGCAGTATTTT.

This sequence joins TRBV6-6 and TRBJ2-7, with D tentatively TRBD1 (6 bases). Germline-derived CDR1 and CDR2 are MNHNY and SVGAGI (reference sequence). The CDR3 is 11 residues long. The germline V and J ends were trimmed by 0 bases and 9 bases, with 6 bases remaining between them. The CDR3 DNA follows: TGTGCCAGCAGTTACTCGGGGGCGCAGTACTTC. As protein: CASSYSGAQYF.

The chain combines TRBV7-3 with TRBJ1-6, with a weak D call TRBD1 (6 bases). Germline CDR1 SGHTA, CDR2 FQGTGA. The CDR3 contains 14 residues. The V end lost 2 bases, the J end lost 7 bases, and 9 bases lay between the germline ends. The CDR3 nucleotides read TGTGCCAGCAGCTTACAGGGGAGGAATTCACCCCTCCACTTT. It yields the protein CASSLQGRNSPLHF.

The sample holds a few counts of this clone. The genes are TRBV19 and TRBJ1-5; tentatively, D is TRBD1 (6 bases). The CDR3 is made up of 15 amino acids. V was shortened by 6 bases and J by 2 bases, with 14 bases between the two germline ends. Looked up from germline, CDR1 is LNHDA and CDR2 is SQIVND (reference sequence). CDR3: CASSTTGMGNQPQHF. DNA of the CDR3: TGTGCCAGTAGCACCACAGGGATGGGCAATCAGCCCCAGCATTTT.

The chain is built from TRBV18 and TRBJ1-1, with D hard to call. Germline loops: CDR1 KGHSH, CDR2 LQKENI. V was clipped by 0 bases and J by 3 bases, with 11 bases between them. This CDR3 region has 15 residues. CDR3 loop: CASSPPRIADTEAFF. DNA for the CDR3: TGTGCCAGCTCACCACCGAGGATCGCCGACACTGAAGCTTTCTTT.

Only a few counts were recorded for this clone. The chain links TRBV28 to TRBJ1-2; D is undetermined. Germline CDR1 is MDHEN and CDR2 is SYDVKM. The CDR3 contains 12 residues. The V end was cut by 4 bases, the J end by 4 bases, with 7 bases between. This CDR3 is CASSSGIYGYTF. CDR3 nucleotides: TGTGCCAGCAGTTCGGGTATCTATGGCTACACCTTC.

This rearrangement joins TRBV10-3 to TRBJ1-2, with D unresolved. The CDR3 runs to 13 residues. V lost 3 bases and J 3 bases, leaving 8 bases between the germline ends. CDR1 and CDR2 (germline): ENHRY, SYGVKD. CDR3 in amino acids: CAISEGADYGYTF. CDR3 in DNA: TGTGCCATCAGTGAAGGTGCAGACTATGGCTACACCTTC.

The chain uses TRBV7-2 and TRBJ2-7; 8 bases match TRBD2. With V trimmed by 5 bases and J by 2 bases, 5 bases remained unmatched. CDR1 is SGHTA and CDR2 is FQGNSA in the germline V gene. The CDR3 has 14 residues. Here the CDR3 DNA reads TGTGCCAGCAGCGCACGGACTAGCACCTACGAGCAGTACTTC. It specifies CASSARTSTYEQYF. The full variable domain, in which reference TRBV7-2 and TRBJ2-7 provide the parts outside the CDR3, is GAGVSQSPSNKVTEKGKDVELRCDPISGHTALYWYRQSLGQGLEFLIYFQGNSAPDKSGLPSDRFSAERTGGSVSTLTIQRTQQEDSAVYLCASSARTSTYEQYFGPGTRLTVT.

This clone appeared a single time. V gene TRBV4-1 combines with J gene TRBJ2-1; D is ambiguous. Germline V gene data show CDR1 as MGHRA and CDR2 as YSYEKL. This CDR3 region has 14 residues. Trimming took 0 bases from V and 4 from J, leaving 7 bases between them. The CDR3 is CASSQDASYNEQFF. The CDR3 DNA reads TGCGCCAGCAGCCAAGACGCGAGTTACAATGAGCAGTTCTTC.

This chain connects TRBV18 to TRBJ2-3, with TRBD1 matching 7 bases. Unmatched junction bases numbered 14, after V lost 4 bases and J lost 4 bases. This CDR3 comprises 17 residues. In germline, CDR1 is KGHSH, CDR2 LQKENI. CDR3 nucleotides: TGTGCCAGCTCACGCGTTTGGGACAGTGTCGTACCAGATACGCAGTATTTT. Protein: CASSRVWDSVVPDTQYF.